Detailed here is one T cell receptor beta chain. These data belong to a study of tumor-infiltrating lymphocytes in oesophageal squamous cell carcinoma. TCRdb reprocessed the PCR reads with MiXCR, giving one entry per CDR3 protein. The data contain approximately 9,500 distinct CDR3 sequences, roughly 50% of them singletons. Trimming removed 4 bases from V and 5 bases from J, with 11 bases in between. The germline CDR1 and CDR2 sequences are LGHDT and YNNKEL (reference sequence). This CDR3 has 13 amino acids. The sequenced sample was esophageal tumor tissue. The sequence was collected from a female donor with esophageal squamous cell carcinoma. The rearrangement joins TRBV3-1 to TRBJ1-1; the D gene is possibly TRBD1 (5 bases). In nucleotides, the CDR3 is TGTGCCAGCAGCCTAACCAGGGAGACTGAAGCTTTCTTT. Translation gives CASSLTRETEAFF.